Included here is one T cell receptor beta chain sequence, with context. Germline V lookup: CDR1 LGHNA, CDR2 YSLEER. The CDR3 consists of 17 residues. V gave up 1 base and J gave up 0 bases, with 14 bases separating them. This sample stems from a study of blood T cell repertoires in COVID-19. Study at large: Sites across the United States, Italy and Spain contributed samples from acute and convalescent COVID-19.

Repertoires were generated with immunoSEQ multiplex PCR, while TCRdb's copy carries only in-frame clones and drops some. The data hold approximately 170,000 clones, with more than 80% observed a single time. The V and J genes are TRBV4-3 and TRBJ2-3; weak D call: TRBD2 (6 bases). The specimen was peripheral blood. This TCR was sampled from an older woman with COVID-19, enrolled during active disease. In DNA form, the CDR3 reads TGCGCCAGCAGCCAAGCCCTAGCGTCTACTAGCACAGATACGCAGTATTTT. Its protein is CASSQALASTSTDTQYF.